Sequencing of this TCR beta chain was carried out in a study of tumor-infiltrating lymphocytes in primary liver carcinoma. For the study at large: Male and female patients aged 30 to 69 years made up the cohort.

A word on this clonotype: The junction departs from the called germline gene at one end, perhaps through a read error.

This CDR3 has 12 amino acids. From germline, CDR1 is SQVTM and CDR2 ANQGSEA. Starting material for RNA and DNA co-extraction consisted of about 20-30 mg of unsorted bulk tissue. Every tumor yielded five separate sampled regions. Uniformly, tumor samples exhibited a viable tumor cell fraction exceeding 85%. Total RNA amounting to roughly 450 ng was the source from which TCR beta cDNA was made with a constant-region primer. A slightly modified ARM-PCR protocol with three nested multiplex PCR rounds produced these TCR beta libraries. Primers for the first two PCR rounds were TRBV1-TRBV30 forward primers and a C-beta reverse primer (approximately 10 cycles per round). MiXCR, applied by TCRdb to the multiplex PCR reads, yields one record per CDR3 protein. Seen here are approximately 30,000 distinct CDR3 sequences, 71% observed once, and the top ten hold roughly 30%.

J is TRBJ2-1 and V is TRBV29-1; 7 bases are a match to TRBD2. The TCR sequence derives from a woman aged 25 to 39 with primary liver carcinoma and hepatitis B virus infection. Sequencing was performed on liver tumor tissue from sampling region 3. Subset specified: tumor region T3, left-lateral pole. CDR3 sequence reads: CCALRDYNGQLF. CDR3 nucleotide sequence: TGCTGCGCCCTAAGGGACTACAATGGGCAGTTATTC.